What follows are 13 T cell receptor beta chains derived from one specimen sequenced in a study of T cell repertoires in cytomegalovirus infection. These receptors are not linked to any known antigen. One entry per CDR3 protein, called by TCRdb with MiXCR from the reads. Found here are roughly 100,000 distinct CDR3 sequences, around 40% of them singletons; the top ten hold about two thirds. Sequencing was performed on CD8+ T cells from cultured PBMCs, taken from culture after CMV antigen stimulation. The receptors come from a human donor in good health (CMV status not recorded). Some clones in this sample may be carry-over from other donors' samples.

The rearrangement joins TRBV7-8 to TRBJ2-7; D may be TRBD2 (5 bases). Germline V gene data show CDR1 as SGHVS and CDR2 as FQNEAQ. There are 14 residues in the CDR3. Trimming stripped 1 base from V and 1 base from J, with 8 bases between. Here the CDR3 reads CASSLVAGSYEQYF. The CDR3 DNA reads TGTGCCAGCAGCTTAGTTGCGGGTTCCTACGAGCAGTACTTC. Combining the CDR3 with reference TRBV7-8 and TRBJ2-7 gives the whole variable domain GAGVSQSPRYKVAKRGQDVALRCDPISGHVSLFWYQQALGQGPEFLTYFQNEAQLDKSGLPSDRFFAERPEGSVSTLKIQRTQQEDSAVYLCASSLVAGSYEQYFGPGTRLTVT.

The rearrangement links TRBV28 to TRBJ2-4; D unclear. This CDR3 region has 14 residues. The V gene lost 4 bases and the J gene lost 3 bases, with 10 bases spanning the gap. Germline-derived CDR1 and CDR2 are MDHEN and SYDVKM. CDR3 nucleotides: TGTGCCAGCAGTTCCCCCTGGGGCAAAAACATTCAGTACTTC. This encodes CASSSPWGKNIQYF.

This clonotype was counted many times. CDR3 protein: CASSLRGDLGDEQFF. CDR3 nucleotide sequence: TGTGCCAGCAGCCTTAGGGGGGACCTCGGGGATGAGCAGTTCTTC. J is TRBJ2-1 and V is TRBV7-6; possibly TRBD1 or TRBD2 for D (6 bases each). In germline, CDR1 is SGHVS, CDR2 FNYEAQ. The CDR3 runs 15 residues. Trimming left V 5 bases short and J 8 bases short, with 19 bases between.

This chain joins TRBV7-4 and TRBJ2-4; no clear D gene. V was clipped by 3 bases and J by 0 bases, with 12 bases between them. The CDR3 is made up of 16 amino acids. Germline V CDR1 and CDR2: SGHVT, SQSDAQ. CDR3 sequence reads: CASSFPGQPAKNIQYF. The CDR3 DNA is TGTGCCAGCAGCTTTCCCGGCCAACCAGCCAAAAACATTCAGTACTTC.

The rearrangement links TRBV7-2 to TRBJ1-3; weak D call: TRBD1 (5 bases). The CDR3 runs 17 residues. The germline V gene has CDR1 SGHTA and CDR2 FQGNSA. Trimming removed 5 bases from V and 1 base from J, with 18 bases in between. CDR3 loop: CASSLQGSRSSGNTIYF. The CDR3 DNA reads as TGTGCCAGCAGCCTCCAGGGTAGCAGGTCTTCTGGAAACACCATATATTTT.

The chain carries TRBV7-3 and TRBJ2-1; D not resolved. V dropped 6 bases and J dropped 5 bases, with 11 bases sitting between them. The length of the CDR3 is 13 residues. Germline V gives CDR1 SGHTA, CDR2 FQGTGA. CDR3: CASSWAANNEQFF. The CDR3 DNA reads as TGTGCCAGCAGTTGGGCGGCAAACAATGAGCAGTTCTTC.

This clonotype occurred many times. The chain has TRBV5-1 and TRBJ1-2; TRBD1 matches 11 bases. The CDR3 runs to 15 residues. Germline trimming cut 4 bases from V and 4 bases from J; bases unmatched to any gene: 6. CDR1 SGHRS and CDR2 YFSETQ come from the germline V gene. The CDR3 nucleotides are TGCGCCAGCAGCGTCGGACAGGGGGCAGGCTATGGCTACACCTTC. Residues: CASSVGQGAGYGYTF.

This clonotype has just a few counts. This chain uses TRBV19 with TRBJ1-1, with D tentatively TRBD1 (5 bases). This CDR3 has 14 residues. V lost 7 bases to trimming and J lost 1 base, with 13 bases between them. Germline values: CDR1 LNHDA, CDR2 SQIVND (reference sequence). DNA of the CDR3: TGTGCCAGTACCTCGGGGGTGTGGAACACTGAAGCTTTCTTT. It codes for CASTSGVWNTEAFF.

The V and J genes are TRBV11-2 and TRBJ2-5, with TRBD2 identical over 9 bases. This CDR3 region has 15 residues. V shed 3 bases, J shed 5 bases, and the junction held 7 bases outside the gene matches. Germline assignment: CDR1 SGHAT and CDR2 FQNNGV. The CDR3 coding sequence is TGTGCCAGCAGCTTTTGGGCGGGGGGGCAGGAGACCCAGTACTTC. It translates to CASSFWAGGQETQYF.

The V gene is TRBV20-1, the J gene TRBJ2-7, with 7 bases aligning to TRBD1. This CDR3 spans 13 amino acids. V lost 6 bases, J lost 1 base, and 6 bases stayed unmatched. Germline V CDR1 and CDR2: DFQATT, SNEGSKA (reference sequence). The chain's CDR3 is CSAPTGVSYEQYF. The CDR3 coding sequence is TGCAGTGCCCCAACAGGGGTATCCTACGAGCAGTACTTC.

This chain uses TRBV7-6 with TRBJ2-5; 7 nucleotides line up with TRBD2. The CDR3 runs to 15 residues. Trimming cost V 3 bases and J 0 bases; bases outside gene matches: 4. Per the germline V gene, CDR1 is SGHVS and CDR2 is FNYEAQ. The CDR3 region has the DNA TGTGCCAGCAGCTTTGAGCGGGGCAACCAAGAGACCCAGTACTTC. This codes for CASSFERGNQETQYF.

The chain carries TRBV19 and TRBJ2-1; 15 bases agree with TRBD2. Unmatched junction bases numbered 5, after V lost 7 bases and J lost 1 base. CDR1 and CDR2 from the germline V gene are LNHDA and SQIVND (reference sequence). The CDR3 contains 17 residues. CDR3 residues: CASTGLAGGKSYNEQFF. Written as DNA, the CDR3 is TGTGCCAGTACGGGACTAGCGGGGGGAAAATCCTACAATGAGCAGTTCTTC. Together with reference TRBV19 and TRBJ2-1, the CDR3 gives the full variable domain: DGGITQSPKYLFRKEGQNVTLSCEQNLNHDAMYWYRQDPGQGLRLIYYSQIVNDFQKGDIAEGYSVSREKKESFPLTVTSAQKNPTAFYLCASTGLAGGKSYNEQFFGPGTRLTVL.

This clonotype was seen ten or more times. The CDR3 here is CASSYSSAGPYEQYF. The DNA for the CDR3 is TGCGCCAGCAGCTACTCCTCAGCGGGGCCCTACGAGCAGTACTTC. This sequence joins TRBV4-1 and TRBJ2-7; 7 bases align to TRBD2. V was clipped by 5 bases and J by 2 bases; unmatched bases: 9. Germline V CDR1 and CDR2: MGHRA, YSYEKL. The CDR3 length is 15 residues.